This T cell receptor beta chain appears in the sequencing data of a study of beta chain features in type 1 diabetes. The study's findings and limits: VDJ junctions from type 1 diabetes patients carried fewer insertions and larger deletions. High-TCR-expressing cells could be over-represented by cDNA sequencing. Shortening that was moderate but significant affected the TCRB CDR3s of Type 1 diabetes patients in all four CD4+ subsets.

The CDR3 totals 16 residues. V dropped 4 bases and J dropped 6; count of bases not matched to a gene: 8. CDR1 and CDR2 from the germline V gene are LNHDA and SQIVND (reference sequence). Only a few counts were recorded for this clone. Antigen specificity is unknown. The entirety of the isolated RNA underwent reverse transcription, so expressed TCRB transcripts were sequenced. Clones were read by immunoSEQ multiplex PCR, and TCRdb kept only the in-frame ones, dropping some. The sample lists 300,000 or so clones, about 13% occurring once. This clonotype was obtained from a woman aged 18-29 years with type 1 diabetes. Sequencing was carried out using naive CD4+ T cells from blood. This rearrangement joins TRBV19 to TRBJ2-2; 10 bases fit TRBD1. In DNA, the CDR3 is TGTGCCAGTAGTAGAGCCGGGACAGGGGTGTCCGGGGAGCTGTTTTTT. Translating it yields CASSRAGTGVSGELFF. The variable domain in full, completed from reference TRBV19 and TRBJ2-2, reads DGGITQSPKYLFRKEGQNVTLSCEQNLNHDAMYWYRQDPGQGLRLIYYSQIVNDFQKGDIAEGYSVSREKKESFPLTVTSAQKNPTAFYLCASSRAGTGVSGELFFGEGSRLTVL.